A selection of T cell receptor beta chains follows, all from one sample in a study of OX40 agonist ivuxolimab in advanced cancers. Method: immunoSEQ multiplex PCR; TCRdb's copy keeps in-frame clones and lacks some. The sample lists 68,000 or so clones; roughly 86% were seen once. Sequenced here: CD4+ or CD8+ T cells sorted from blood, sampled in a trial of the OX40 agonist ivuxolimab. The origin of the receptors is an adult with an advanced solid tumor such as melanoma, head and neck, liver or kidney cancer. Each CDR3 is given with its conserved first and last residue. The D gene is left open where the match is weak. Rows may omit the clone size; those that give it use once, few, many or a size class.

CASSPGTGFSNQPQHF,TGTGCCAGCTCGCCCGGGACAGGGTTTAGCAATCAGCCCCAGCATTTT,TRBV18,.,TRBJ1-5,TRBD1
CASSLAWGGSPGNEQFF,TGTGCCAGCAGCTTGGCCTGGGGCGGGTCGCCGGGCAATGAGCAGTTCTTC,TRBV5-4,.,TRBJ2-1,.
CASTHTHRDEQFF,TGTGCCAGCACACACACCCACAGGGATGAGCAGTTCTTC,TRBV6-1,.,TRBJ2-1,.
CSVDAAGELFF,TGCAGCGTTGATGCCGCCGGGGAGCTGTTTTTT,TRBV29-1,.,TRBJ2-2,.
CATSSPLAAYKYNEQFF,TGTGCCACCAGCAGTCCACTAGCGGCGTACAAGTACAATGAGCAGTTCTTC,TRBV15,.,TRBJ2-1,TRBD2
CASSLVQGALRGNTIYF,TGTGCCAGCAGCTTAGTACAGGGAGCTTTGCGTGGAAACACCATATATTTT,TRBV7-2,.,TRBJ1-3,.
CASSEFGAWGYTF,TGTGCCAGCAGTGAATTCGGAGCCTGGGGCTACACCTTC,TRBV25-1,.,TRBJ1-2,.
CASSPRQWEQFF,TGTGCCAGCTCACCGAGACAATGGGAGCAGTTCTTC,TRBV18,once,TRBJ2-1,.
CASRNPGQGKIKQYF,TGTGCCAGCAGGAACCCGGGACAGGGGAAGATCAAGCAGTACTTC,TRBV11-2,.,TRBJ2-7,TRBD1
CASSSGRGADTQYF,TGTGCCAGCAGCTCCGGCAGGGGTGCAGATACGCAGTATTTT,TRBV7-6,.,TRBJ2-3,.
CASSTLRGGFGANVLTF,TGTGCCAGTAGTACCCTGAGGGGAGGGTTTGGGGCCAACGTCCTGACTTTC,TRBV19,.,TRBJ2-6,TRBD2
CASSLTRPETQYF,TGCGCCAGCAGCTTGACCAGACCAGAGACCCAGTACTTC,TRBV5-1,.,TRBJ2-5,.
CASSSLAGAHTGELFF,TGCGCCAGCAGCTCTTTAGCGGGAGCTCACACCGGGGAGCTGTTTTTT,TRBV5-1,.,TRBJ2-2,TRBD2
CASRALGQLNSPLHF,TGTGCCAGCAGAGCCTTAGGACAGTTAAATTCACCCCTCCACTTT,TRBV28,.,TRBJ1-6,.
CASSASGTTSTEAFF,TGTGCCAGCAGTGCATCCGGGACCACTTCCACTGAAGCTTTCTTT,TRBV6-5,.,TRBJ1-1,.
CASSFSTGYYGYTF,TGTGCCAGCAGCTTCTCCACTGGATACTATGGCTACACCTTC,TRBV7-9,.,TRBJ1-2,.
CASSLGRGNQETQYF,TGTGCCAGCAGCTTGGGCCGGGGGAACCAAGAGACCCAGTACTTC,TRBV5-5,.,TRBJ2-5,.
CASSLDGGRNTIYF,TGCGCCAGCAGCTTGGATGGGGGGAGAAACACCATATATTTT,TRBV5-1,.,TRBJ1-3,.
CASSESVGYQETQYF,TGCGCCAGCTCCGAAAGCGTAGGGTACCAAGAGACCCAGTACTTC,TRBV10-1,.,TRBJ2-5,.
CASSYKGQGTEAFF,TGTGCCAGCAGTTACAAGGGGCAGGGCACTGAAGCTTTCTTT,TRBV6-5,.,TRBJ1-1,.
CASSLGLGNTEAFF,TGTGCCAGCAGCTTGGGGCTGGGGAACACTGAAGCTTTCTTT,TRBV7-9,.,TRBJ1-1,.
CASSLAIGTGTDEQFF,TGCGCCAGCAGCTTGGCCATCGGGACAGGGACCGATGAGCAGTTCTTC,TRBV5-1,.,TRBJ2-1,TRBD1
CASSLVGETQYF,TGCGCCAGCAGCTTGGTGGGGGAGACCCAGTACTTC,TRBV5-1,.,TRBJ2-5,.
CASSLQGQSMNTEAFF,TGCGCCAGCAGCTTACAGGGACAGTCGATGAACACTGAAGCTTTCTTT,TRBV5-1,.,TRBJ1-1,TRBD1
CASRWTLSTDTQYF,TGTGCCAGCAGGTGGACACTTAGCACAGATACGCAGTATTTT,TRBV6-6,.,TRBJ2-3,.
CASGSGSRETQYF,TGTGCCAGTGGTAGCGGGAGTCGGGAGACCCAGTACTTC,TRBV6-5,.,TRBJ2-5,TRBD2
CASSPQGRSPEAFF,TGTGCCAGCAGCCCCCAGGGCAGAAGTCCTGAAGCTTTCTTT,TRBV28,.,TRBJ1-1,.
CASRGEGRNSPLHF,TGTGCCAGCAGGGGAGAGGGACGGAATTCACCCCTCCACTTT,TRBV2,.,TRBJ1-6,.
CAISDTGPPAYF,TGTGCCATAAGTGACACAGGGCCCCCGGCGTATTTT,TRBV10-3,.,TRBJ2-3,.
CASSEGQGRRPSYEQYF,TGCGCCAGCAGTGAAGGCCAGGGGAGGCGACCCTCCTACGAGCAGTACTTC,TRBV10-1,.,TRBJ2-7,.
CASSAGQSYGYTF,TGTGCCAGCAGCGCTGGACAGTCCTATGGCTACACCTTC,TRBV9,.,TRBJ1-2,.
CASSLGGLKEKLFF,TGCGCCAGCAGCTTGGGGGGGCTAAAGGAAAAACTGTTTTTT,TRBV5-1,once,TRBJ1-4,.
CAIRHSEPGIEAFF,TGTGCCATCAGGCACTCGGAGCCCGGGATTGAAGCTTTCTTT,TRBV10-3,.,TRBJ1-1,.
CASSGGSFTGELFF,TGTGCCAGCAGTGGCGGGAGTTTCACCGGGGAGCTGTTTTTT,TRBV2,once,TRBJ2-2,TRBD2
CASSHPSNNSPLHF,TGTGCCAGCAGCCACCCTTCTAATAATTCACCCCTCCACTTT,TRBV5-6,.,TRBJ1-6,.
CASSLVSPLLGGPRETQYF,TGTGCCAGCAGTTTGGTGAGCCCCTTATTGGGAGGGCCTCGGGAGACCCAGTACTTC,TRBV27,.,TRBJ2-5,TRBD2
CASSVDRYDEQFF,TGTGCCAGCAGCGTAGACCGCTACGATGAGCAGTTCTTC,TRBV9,.,TRBJ2-1,.
CASSLGQGGSGELFF,TGCGCCAGCAGCTTAGGACAGGGAGGCTCCGGGGAGCTGTTTTTT,TRBV5-1,.,TRBJ2-2,TRBD1
CASRNRGIKNTEAFF,TGTGCCAGTCGCAACAGGGGAATAAAGAACACTGAAGCTTTCTTT,TRBV27,.,TRBJ1-1,TRBD1
CANRSNQPQHF,TGTGCCAACCGAAGCAATCAGCCCCAGCATTTT,TRBV6-5,.,TRBJ1-5,.
CATSRGLLRNQPQHF,TGTGCCACCAGCAGAGGGCTCCTTAGAAATCAGCCCCAGCATTTT,TRBV15,.,TRBJ1-5,.
CAIGGRDTEAFF,TGTGCCATCGGGGGGCGAGACACTGAAGCTTTCTTT,TRBV6-1,.,TRBJ1-1,.
CASSSGGENYEQYF,TGTGCCAGCAGTTCTGGGGGGGAGAACTACGAGCAGTACTTC,TRBV28,.,TRBJ2-7,TRBD2
CASSQEEDQPQHF,TGCGCCAGCAGCCAAGAAGAGGATCAGCCCCAGCATTTT,TRBV4-1,.,TRBJ1-5,.
CASSRADSSGANVLTF,TGCGCCAGCAGCCGAGCAGATAGCTCTGGGGCCAACGTCCTGACTTTC,TRBV4-3,.,TRBJ2-6,.
CASSSAQQGEKLFF,TGCGCCAGCAGCTCTGCCCAACAGGGGGAAAAACTGTTTTTT,TRBV4-3,.,TRBJ1-4,TRBD1
CASRGQTGRNQPQHF,TGTGCCAGCAGGGGGCAGACAGGGCGCAATCAGCCCCAGCATTTT,TRBV2,.,TRBJ1-5,TRBD1
CASSERDSSYEQYF,TGTGCCAGCAGTGAACGGGACAGCTCCTACGAGCAGTACTTC,TRBV25-1,.,TRBJ2-7,TRBD1
CASSPRGQETQYF,TGTGCCAGCAGCCCAAGGGGCCAAGAGACCCAGTACTTC,TRBV9,.,TRBJ2-5,.
CASSLARVGPEQFF,TGCGCCAGCAGCTTGGCCAGAGTAGGCCCTGAGCAGTTCTTC,TRBV5-1,.,TRBJ2-1,.
CASSLERYGYTF,TGTGCCAGCAGCTTGGAGAGGTATGGCTACACCTTC,TRBV5-4,few,TRBJ1-2,.
CATGTATNEKLFF,TGTGCCACAGGGACAGCAACTAATGAAAAACTGTTTTTT,TRBV10-3,few,TRBJ1-4,TRBD1
CASSAEMTGELFF,TGTGCCAGCAGTGCTGAGATGACCGGGGAGCTGTTTTTT,TRBV2,.,TRBJ2-2,.
CASSPGTGPNQPQHF,TGTGCCAGCAGTCCCGGGACAGGGCCCAATCAGCCCCAGCATTTT,TRBV2,.,TRBJ1-5,TRBD1
CASRRRVLSNQPQHF,TGTGCCAGTCGCCGCCGCGTCCTTAGCAATCAGCCCCAGCATTTT,TRBV19,.,TRBJ1-5,.
CASKITALSGNTIYF,TGTGCCAGCAAGATAACAGCGCTCTCTGGAAACACCATATATTTT,TRBV6-5,.,TRBJ1-3,.
CASSVGSGGETQYF,TGTGCCAGCAGCGTAGGATCCGGGGGCGAGACCCAGTACTTC,TRBV9,.,TRBJ2-5,.
CASPPDSSGTYEQYF,TGTGCCAGCCCTCCAGACTCTAGCGGGACCTACGAGCAGTACTTC,TRBV6-6,few,TRBJ2-7,TRBD2
CASSWNDRSASGNTIYF,TGCGCCAGCAGCTGGAACGACAGGAGCGCCTCTGGAAACACCATATATTTT,TRBV5-1,.,TRBJ1-3,.